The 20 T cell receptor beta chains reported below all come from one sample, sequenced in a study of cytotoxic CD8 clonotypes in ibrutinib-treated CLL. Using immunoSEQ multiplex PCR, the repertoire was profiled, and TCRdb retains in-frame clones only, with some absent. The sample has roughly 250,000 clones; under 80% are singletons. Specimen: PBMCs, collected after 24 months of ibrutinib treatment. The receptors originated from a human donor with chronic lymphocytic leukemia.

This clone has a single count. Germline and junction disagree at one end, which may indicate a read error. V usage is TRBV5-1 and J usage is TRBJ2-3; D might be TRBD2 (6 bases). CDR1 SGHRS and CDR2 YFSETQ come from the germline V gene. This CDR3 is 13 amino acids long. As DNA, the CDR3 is TGCGCCAGCAGGTTGGAGGGTACAGATACGCAGTATTTT. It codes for CASRLEGTDTQYF.

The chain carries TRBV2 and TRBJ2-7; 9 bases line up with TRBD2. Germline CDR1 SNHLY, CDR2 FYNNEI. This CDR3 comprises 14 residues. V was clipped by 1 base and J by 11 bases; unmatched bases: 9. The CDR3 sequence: CASSEEGTSWSEYF. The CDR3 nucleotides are TGTGCCAGCAGTGAAGAGGGGACTAGCTGGTCTGAGTACTTC.

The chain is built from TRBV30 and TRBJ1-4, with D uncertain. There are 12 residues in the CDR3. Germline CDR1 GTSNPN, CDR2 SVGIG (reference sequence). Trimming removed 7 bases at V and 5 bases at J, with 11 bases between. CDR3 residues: CAFRRVNEKLFF. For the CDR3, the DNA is TGTGCCTTCCGACGGGTAAATGAAAAACTGTTTTTT.

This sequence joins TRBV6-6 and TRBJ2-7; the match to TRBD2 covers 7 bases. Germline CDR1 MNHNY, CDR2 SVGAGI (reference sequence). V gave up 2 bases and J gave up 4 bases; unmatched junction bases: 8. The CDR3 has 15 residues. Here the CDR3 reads CASSYPGEGSYEQYF. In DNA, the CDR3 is TGTGCCAGCAGTTACCCCGGGGAGGGAAGTTACGAGCAGTACTTC.

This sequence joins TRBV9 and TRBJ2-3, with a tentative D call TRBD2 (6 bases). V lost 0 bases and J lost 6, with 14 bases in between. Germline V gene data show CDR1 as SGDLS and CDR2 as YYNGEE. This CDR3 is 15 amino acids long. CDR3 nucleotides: TGTGCCAGCAGCGTAGCAAGAGGAGGGCAGGATACGCAGTATTTT. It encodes CASSVARGGQDTQYF.

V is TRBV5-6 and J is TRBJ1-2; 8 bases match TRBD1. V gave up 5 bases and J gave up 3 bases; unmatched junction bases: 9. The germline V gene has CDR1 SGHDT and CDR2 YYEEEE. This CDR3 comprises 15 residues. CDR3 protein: CASRPGTGADYGYTF. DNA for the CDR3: TGTGCCAGCAGGCCCGGGACAGGCGCCGACTATGGCTACACCTTC.

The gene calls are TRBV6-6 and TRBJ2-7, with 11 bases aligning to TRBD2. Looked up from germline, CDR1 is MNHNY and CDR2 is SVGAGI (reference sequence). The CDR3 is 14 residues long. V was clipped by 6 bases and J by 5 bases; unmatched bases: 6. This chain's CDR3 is CASSGLAGGNEQYF. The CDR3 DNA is TGTGCCAGCAGCGGACTAGCGGGCGGCAACGAGCAGTACTTC.

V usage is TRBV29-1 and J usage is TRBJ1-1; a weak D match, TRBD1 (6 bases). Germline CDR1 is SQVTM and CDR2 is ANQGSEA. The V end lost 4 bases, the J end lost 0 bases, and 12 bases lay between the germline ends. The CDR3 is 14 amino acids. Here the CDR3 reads CSVGGLGMNTEAFF. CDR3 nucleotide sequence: TGCAGCGTTGGGGGGCTTGGGATGAACACTGAAGCTTTCTTT.

CDR3 residues: CASSTTGTFQPTYNEQFF. DNA of the CDR3: TGTGCCAGCAGTACCACCGGGACTTTCCAACCTACCTACAATGAGCAGTTCTTC. The genes are TRBV27 and TRBJ2-1, with D perhaps matching TRBD2 (6 bases). Trimming shortened V by 5 bases and J by 2 bases, and 22 bases separated the two germline ends. CDR3 length: 18 amino acids. Germline V gene lookup returns CDR1 MNHEY and CDR2 SMNVEV (reference sequence).

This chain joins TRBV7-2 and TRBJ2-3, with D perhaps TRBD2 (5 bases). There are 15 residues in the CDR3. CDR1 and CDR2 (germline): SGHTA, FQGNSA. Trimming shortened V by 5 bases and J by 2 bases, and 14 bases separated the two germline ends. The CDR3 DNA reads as TGTGCCAGCAGCCGGGATGGCAGGAACACAGATACGCAGTATTTT. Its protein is CASSRDGRNTDTQYF.

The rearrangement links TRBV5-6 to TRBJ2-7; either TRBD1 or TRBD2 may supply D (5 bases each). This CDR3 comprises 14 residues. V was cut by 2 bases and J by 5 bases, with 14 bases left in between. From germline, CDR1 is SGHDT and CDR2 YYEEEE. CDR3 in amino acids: CASSFGGFSHEQYF. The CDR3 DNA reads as TGTGCCAGCAGCTTTGGGGGATTCTCTCACGAGCAGTACTTC.

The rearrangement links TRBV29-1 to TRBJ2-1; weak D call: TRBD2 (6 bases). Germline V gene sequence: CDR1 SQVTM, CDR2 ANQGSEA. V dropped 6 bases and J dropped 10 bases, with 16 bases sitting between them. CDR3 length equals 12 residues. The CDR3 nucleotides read TGCAGCGTGGGGGGATACTACGAAGAGCAGTTCTTC. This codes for CSVGGYYEEQFF.

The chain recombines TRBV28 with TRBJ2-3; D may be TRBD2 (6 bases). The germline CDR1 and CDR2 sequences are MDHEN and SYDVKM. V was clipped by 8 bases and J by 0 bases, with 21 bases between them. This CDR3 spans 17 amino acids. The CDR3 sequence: CASLKSAGIPSTDTQYF. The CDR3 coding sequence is TGTGCCAGCCTTAAATCGGCGGGGATTCCTAGCACAGATACGCAGTATTTT.

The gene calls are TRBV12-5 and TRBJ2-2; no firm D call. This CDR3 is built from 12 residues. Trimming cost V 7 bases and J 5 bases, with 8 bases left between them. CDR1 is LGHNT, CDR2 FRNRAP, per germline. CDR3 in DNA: TGTGCTAGTGAAGGAAGGACCGGGGAGCTGTTTTTT. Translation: CASEGRTGELFF.

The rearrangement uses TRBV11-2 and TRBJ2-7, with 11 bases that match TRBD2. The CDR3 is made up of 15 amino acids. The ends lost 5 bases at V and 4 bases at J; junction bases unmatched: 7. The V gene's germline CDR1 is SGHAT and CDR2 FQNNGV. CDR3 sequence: CASSPQLAGDYEQYF. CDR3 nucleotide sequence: TGTGCCAGCAGCCCACAACTAGCGGGAGATTACGAGCAGTACTTC.

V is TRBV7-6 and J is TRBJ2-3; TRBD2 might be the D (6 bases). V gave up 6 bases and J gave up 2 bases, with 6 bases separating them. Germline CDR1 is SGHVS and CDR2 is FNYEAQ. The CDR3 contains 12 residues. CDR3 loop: CASRGLTDTQYF. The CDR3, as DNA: TGTGCCAGCAGGGGACTCACAGATACGCAGTATTTT.

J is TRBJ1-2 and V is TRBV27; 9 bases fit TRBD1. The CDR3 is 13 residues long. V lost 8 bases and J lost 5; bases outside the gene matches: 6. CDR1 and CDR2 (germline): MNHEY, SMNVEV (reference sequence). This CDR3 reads CASGIGQGYGYTF. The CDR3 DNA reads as TGTGCCAGCGGGATAGGACAGGGGTATGGCTACACCTTC.

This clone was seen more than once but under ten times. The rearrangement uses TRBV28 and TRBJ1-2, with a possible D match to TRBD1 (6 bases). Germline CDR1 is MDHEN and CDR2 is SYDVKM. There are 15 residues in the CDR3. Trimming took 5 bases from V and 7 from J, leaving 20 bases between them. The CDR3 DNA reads TGTGCCAGCAGTCCCGCCGGGGGCCTTGTTGGTGGCTACACCTTC. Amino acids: CASSPAGGLVGGYTF.

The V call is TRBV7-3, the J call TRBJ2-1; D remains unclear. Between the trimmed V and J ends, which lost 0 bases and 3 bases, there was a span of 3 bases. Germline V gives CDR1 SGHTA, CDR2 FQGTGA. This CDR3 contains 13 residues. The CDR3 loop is CASSLTSYNEQFF. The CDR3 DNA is TGTGCCAGCAGCTTAACTAGCTACAATGAGCAGTTCTTC.

CDR3 DNA: TGTGCCAGCAGCTTAGGCACAGATACGCAGTATTTT. Protein product: CASSLGTDTQYF. This chain joins TRBV7-3 and TRBJ2-3, with unresolved D. Trimming removed 2 bases at V and 1 base at J, with 1 base between. Germline V gives CDR1 SGHTA, CDR2 FQGTGA. CDR3 length equals 12 residues.